This T cell receptor beta chain was retrieved from a study of CD8+ T cells in alopecia areata (dated by TCRdb to about 2018). With regard to the full study: The study used high-throughput TCRbeta sequencing to examine T cell clonal expansion in alopecia areata, in both the C3H/HeJ mouse model and human patients. TCRbeta CDR3 regions were amplified by immunoSEQ multiplex PCR with 35 Vbeta forward and 13 Jbeta reverse primers. The RNA source kit depended on sample type: the PAXgene miRNA kit for fixed scalp, the miRNeasy kit for PBMCs, and the RNeasy kit for mouse skin. Clonality in the scalp was compared among normal scalp (n=4), patchy alopecia areata scalp (n=8), and alopecia totalis/universalis scalp (n=8). Human TCRbeta sequencing covered scalp tissue and sorted CD4+ and CD8+ peripheral blood T cells from patchy and totalis/universalis alopecia areata patients and healthy controls.

This clone has only a few counts. Its target antigen remains unknown. It has no much larger one-base neighbor in the sample; base qualities were not kept. Library preparation was by the immunoSEQ multiplex PCR assay. For TCR sequencing, RNA was extracted from every sample and reverse transcribed into cDNA to serve as template. First-strand cDNA was synthesized using SuperScript III with a 2:1 mix of oligo-dT and random hexamers. Amplification bias was assessed with a synthetic immune receptor repertoire, and residual bias was removed computationally. For the original study's pipeline: Raw reads were preprocessed to remove errors, and CDR3 was defined according to IMGT conventions as the region from the conserved cysteine to phenylalanine. To get clonality, Shannon entropy was normalized by log2 of the number of productive unique TCRs and the result was subtracted from 1. Whether each scalp clone was CD4 or CD8 was inferred by checking scalp TCRbeta sequences against the CD4 and CD8 repertoires from sorted blood. The immuneACCESS repertoire file appears here via TCRdb, limited to in-frame rearrangements. These files lack a portion of the clones; in checked studies, under half of the deficit traces to unresolved V genes, and the cause of the others is not known. V, J and clone size were drawn from that table, and D and trimming were deduced from the DNA. This sample comprises 130,000 to 150,000 clones, about three fifths of them detected only once. 36% of the sample goes to the ten largest clones.

PBMCs were separated by density centrifugation and stained for CD3, CD4 and CD8, after which CD4+ and CD8+ T cells were sorted on a FACSAria. Scalp biopsies and blood samples were provided by unaffected controls. The CDR3 holds 17 amino acids from the cysteine to the phenylalanine. Kept here is only the CDR3 DNA, which spans 51 bases and is read in frame from base 1. A distance of 13 bases separates the germline ends of V and J, which lose 4 bases and 0 bases respectively. According to the germline V gene, CDR1 reads MDHEN and CDR2 reads SYDVKM. What the work shows at the level of the full study, not this receptor alone: Unlike mouse skin, where gammadelta T cells dominate, normal human skin contains resident alphabeta T cells that get sequenced too, which complicates analysis of the scalp TCR repertoire. Lesional scalp, especially in alopecia totalis/universalis, showed higher clonality and more expanded CD8+ clones than normal scalp, suggesting antigenic drive. Shared TCR sequences between patients were less evident than in mice, which may be partly attributable to HLA diversity in the patient population.

The rearrangement joined TRBV28 to TRBJ2-6; the D gene identity is not certain. The sequenced sample was CD8+ T cells sorted from blood. The clonotype was recovered from a human donor in good health. The nucleotides are TGTGCCAGCAGTTCGCCTTCGGATGTCTCTGGGGCCAACGTCCTGACTTTC. Its protein is CASSSPSDVSGANVLTF. With all but the CDR3 taken from the reference TRBV28 and TRBJ2-6 genes, the full variable domain is: DVKVTQSSRYLVKRTGEKVFLECVQDMDHENMFWYRQDPGLGLRLIYFSYDVKMKEKGDIPEGYSVSREKKERFSLILESASTNQTSMYLCASSSPSDVSGANVLTFGAGSRLTVL.